This T cell receptor (beta chain) is from a study of blood T cells in healthy people across ages. On the study more broadly: For every two T cells, template switching captured about one barcoded beta molecule.

Study conclusions and caveats: A roughly linear age-dependent decrease characterized TCR beta diversity per million T cells. TCR beta diversity tracked closely with naive T cell percentage.

This CDR3 comprises 15 residues. V was pared by 3 bases and J by 5 bases, with 8 bases of the junction left unmatched. Germline V gene data show CDR1 as SGHAT and CDR2 as FQNNGV. Primers used in a second PCR of about 6 to 11 cycles were a sample-barcoded 5' primer and a J-beta primer mix. Using its own MiXCR run on the 5' RACE reads, TCRdb lists one record per CDR3 protein. The sample consists of 1.8 million or so distinct CDR3 sequences, approximately 40% of them appearing once. With respect to this clonotype: Its antigen is undetermined.

The sequenced sample consisted of blood. The sequence was collected from a human donor in good health. The J gene is TRBJ1-2, the V gene TRBV11-2; TRBD1 agrees at 8 bases. The CDR3 loop reads CASSFSRDRNYGYTF. CDR3 bases: TGTGCCAGCAGCTTCTCCCGGGACAGGAATTATGGCTACACCTTC.